This T cell receptor beta chain was identified in a study of cytomegalovirus exposure and HLA in healthy donors. Study information: HLA-typed donors were the source of 90 million or so unique TCRs, which an early data release held.

The study's findings and limits: Later work showed greater clonal expansion in HLA-associated TCR beta chains than in equally common others.

Germline values: CDR1 SQVTM, CDR2 ANQGSEA. This CDR3 spans 10 amino acids. V was pared by 3 bases and J by 7 bases, with 6 bases between. Both 60 Vbeta primers and 13 Jbeta primers went into the PCR. Profiled with immunoSEQ multiplex PCR; TCRdb holds only in-frame clones, not every one. The sample has 100,000 to 150,000 clones, approximately 86% seen once. Notes on this clone: Its antigen is unknown.

This sequence was found in a boy aged 10-17 years in good health and CMV-seronegative. The chain recombines TRBV29-1 with TRBJ1-2; no clear D gene. Sequenced: PBMCs. CDR3 amino acids: CSVDLCGYTF. The DNA for the CDR3 is TGCAGCGTTGATCTGTGTGGCTACACCTTC.